This record concerns one T cell receptor (beta chain) sequence. Trimming took off 0 bases at V and 2 bases at J, with 11 bases between the two ends. Germline lookup yields CDR1 ENHRY and CDR2 SYGVKD. This CDR3 spans 15 amino acids. This record belongs to a study of shared clonotypes between healthy human individuals. Terminally differentiated effector memory CD45RA+ cells were excluded from the naive CD8 cells, which were CD45RO-negative and positively selected for CCR7. TCRdb's copy holds only in-frame clones and misses some; the assay was immunoSEQ multiplex PCR. The sample lists 700,000 to 950,000 clones; about 96% were seen once.

The sequenced sample consisted of naive CD8+ T cells sorted from blood. This chain joins TRBV10-3 and TRBJ2-7; tentatively, D is TRBD2 (5 bases). The source of this sequence is a man aged 30 to 39 in good health. CDR3 DNA sequence: TGTGCCATCAGTGAGTCCTTAGCGTTCACCTACGAGCAGTACTTC. Translating it yields CAISESLAFTYEQYF.